This T cell receptor (beta chain) was recovered during a study of T cells in Graves' hyperthyroidism and ophthalmopathy. The sample holds many counts of this clonotype. Antigen: not known. Amplification targeted TCR beta CDR3 regions from RNA transcripts. Using the HTBI primer set, a first-round RT-PCR was run on the TCR CDR3. TCRdb ran MiXCR on the multiplex PCR reads and lists one entry per CDR3 protein. This table has a few hundred thousand distinct CDR3 sequences, around 15% appearing once. Study outcomes and limitations: Within blood appeared most thyroid clonotypes that had expanded above 0.001.

V shed 5 bases, J shed 4 bases, and the junction held 5 bases outside the gene matches. The CDR3 runs to 15 residues. From germline, CDR1 is SGHAT and CDR2 FQNNGV. Clinical symptoms, serum thyroxine and TRAb, thyroid ultrasound and orbital computed tomography together formed the diagnostic basis. PBMCs stemmed from under 11 ml fresh peripheral blood. Material: blood. This chain joins TRBV11-2 and TRBJ2-1, with 10 bases lining up with TRBD2. This sequence was found in a woman under 30 with Graves' hyperthyroidism. CDR3 coding DNA: TGTGCCAGCAGCGAAGCGGGAGGGCCTTACAATGAGCAGTTCTTC. This codes for CASSEAGGPYNEQFF.